Each of the 28 T cell receptor beta chains below was sequenced from the same sample in a study of blood T cell repertoires in COVID-19. Measured with immunoSEQ multiplex PCR; TCRdb has only the in-frame clones, and not every one. The table shows 35,000 to 45,000 clones, with approximately 86% occurring only once. Sequenced input: peripheral blood. These receptors were taken from a human donor in a cohort sampled during active COVID-19.

The chain carries TRBV28 and TRBJ1-2; possibly TRBD1 for D (5 bases). The CDR3 spans 13 residues. CDR1 is MDHEN, CDR2 SYDVKM, per germline. The germline V and J ends were trimmed by 5 bases and 9 bases, with 16 bases remaining between them. The CDR3 spells CASSPGFGASYTF. CDR3 bases: TGTGCCAGCAGTCCAGGGTTCGGTGCAAGCTACACCTTC.

The V call is TRBV4-2, the J call TRBJ2-7; D is perhaps TRBD2 (7 bases). The CDR3 sequence is 15 residues long. The V end lost 5 bases, the J end lost 2 bases, and 16 bases lay between the germline ends. CDR1 LGHNA and CDR2 YNFKEQ come from the germline V gene. CDR3 region: CASSMGGGFPYEQYF. The CDR3 coding sequence is TGTGCCAGCAGCATGGGAGGGGGGTTTCCCTACGAGCAGTACTTC.

The chain uses TRBV5-1 and TRBJ1-3; no clear D gene. This CDR3 is built from 14 residues. V lost 0 bases, J lost 6 bases, and 10 bases lay in between. Germline V gives CDR1 SGHRS, CDR2 YFSETQ. CDR3 bases: TGCGCCAGCAGCTTGGACGGCAGCGAAAACACCATATATTTT. This sequence encodes CASSLDGSENTIYF. Full variable domain (rest looked up from reference TRBV5-1 and TRBJ1-3): KAGVTQTPRYLIKTRGQQVTLSCSPISGHRSVSWYQQTPGQGLQFLFEYFSETQRNKGNFPGRFSGRQFSNSRSEMNVSTLELGDSALYLCASSLDGSENTIYFGEGSWLTVV.

This chain connects TRBV6-2 or TRBV6-3 to TRBJ1-2; D gene unclear. This CDR3 contains 13 residues. CDR1 and CDR2 (germline): MNHEY, SVGEGT. Trimming pared 2 bases from V and 8 bases from J, leaving 12 bases between. DNA of the CDR3: TGTGCCAGCAGTTACGAACAGTTTTTGGGCTACACCTTC. Translated: CASSYEQFLGYTF.

The rearrangement joins TRBV24-1 to TRBJ1-2, with a weak D call TRBD1 (6 bases). The length of the CDR3 is 16 residues. V was pared by 1 base and J by 9 bases, with 20 bases between. Germline CDR1 and CDR2: KGHDR and SFDVKD. For the CDR3, the DNA is TGTGCCACCAGTGATTTTAAGGACAGAGCCGCTAGTAGCTACACCTTC. This codes for CATSDFKDRAASSYTF.

The chain combines TRBV15 with TRBJ1-5; the D is unclear. This CDR3 contains 15 residues. The V gene's germline CDR1 is LNHNV and CDR2 YYDKDF (reference sequence). Deletions cut 0 bases from V and 6 bases from J, with 12 bases between. The CDR3 nucleotides are TGTGCCACCAGCAGAGATATCGGGTTCTTTCAGCCCCAGCATTTT. Its protein product is CATSRDIGFFQPQHF. The full variable domain, rest sourced from reference TRBV15 and TRBJ1-5, is DAMVIQNPRYQVTQFGKPVTLSCSQTLNHNVMYWYQQKSSQAPKLLFHYYDKDFNNEADTPDNFQSRRPNTSFCFLDIRSPGLGDTAMYLCATSRDIGFFQPQHFGDGTRLSIL.

In this sample, this clone turned up once. The rearrangement links TRBV20-1 to TRBJ1-2; D remains unclear. Germline V gene data show CDR1 as DFQATT and CDR2 as SNEGSKA (reference sequence). The CDR3 is 11 residues long. Trimming shortened V by 3 bases and J by 1 base, and 3 bases separated the two germline ends. DNA of the CDR3: TGCAGTGCTAGTCTTAACTATGGCTACACCTTC. It translates to CSASLNYGYTF.

This clone was counted once. The J gene is TRBJ1-2, the V gene TRBV19; 8 nucleotides align to TRBD1. CDR1 is LNHDA, CDR2 SQIVND, per germline (reference sequence). The CDR3 consists of 12 residues. V was pared by 5 bases and J by 8 bases, with 4 bases of the junction left unmatched. The CDR3 DNA sequence: TGTGCCAGTAGTGCCAGGGGGCAAGGCTACACCTTC. This translates into CASSARGQGYTF. Supplemented by reference TRBV19 and TRBJ1-2, the full variable domain reads DGGITQSPKYLFRKEGQNVTLSCEQNLNHDAMYWYRQDPGQGLRLIYYSQIVNDFQKGDIAEGYSVSREKKESFPLTVTSAQKNPTAFYLCASSARGQGYTFGSGTRLTVV.

The V call is TRBV19, the J call TRBJ2-7; D possibly corresponds to TRBD1 (6 bases). This CDR3 has 14 residues. V was shortened by 6 bases and J by 2 bases, with 14 bases between the two germline ends. CDR1 and CDR2 (germline): LNHDA, SQIVND (reference sequence). As DNA, the CDR3 is TGTGCCAGTAGCCCGAGGACAGCTACCTACGAGCAGTACTTC. Translated, it gives CASSPRTATYEQYF.

The chain recombines TRBV7-9 with TRBJ1-4; 11 bases line up with TRBD1. The CDR3 runs 15 residues. Germline lookup yields CDR1 SEHNR and CDR2 FQNEAQ (reference sequence). The V segment lost 5 bases and the J segment 5 bases; nucleotides outside the gene matches: 4. CDR3 residues: CASSRRTGGNEKLFF. The CDR3 region has the DNA TGTGCCAGCAGCCGACGGACAGGGGGCAATGAAAAACTGTTTTTT.

V is TRBV4-3 and J is TRBJ1-3; 7 positions match TRBD1. J lost 4 bases, V lost 4 bases, and 10 bases had no gene match. The V gene's germline CDR1 is LGHNA and CDR2 YSLEER. The CDR3 is 16 amino acids. CDR3: CASSPTDRQGGNTIYF. In nucleotides, the CDR3 is TGCGCCAGCAGCCCAACGGATAGACAGGGAGGAAACACCATATATTTT.

J is TRBJ1-5 and V is TRBV7-6; D ambiguous. The ends were cut back, 5 bases at V and 6 bases at J, with 11 bases in the middle. Germline CDR1 and CDR2: SGHVS and FNYEAQ. The CDR3 is 13 residues long. CDR3 in DNA: TGTGCCAGCAGCCCCACTTTTGGTCAGCCCCAGCATTTT. Its translation: CASSPTFGQPQHF. The full variable domain, with the rest looked up from reference TRBV7-6 and TRBJ1-5, is GAGVSQSPRYKVTKRGQDVALRCDPISGHVSLYWYRQALGQGPEFLTYFNYEAQQDKSGLPNDRFSAERPEGSISTLTIQRTEQRDSAMYRCASSPTFGQPQHFGDGTRLSIL.

This clone was seen a single time. V and J are TRBV7-9 and TRBJ2-7; the D gene is possibly TRBD1 (6 bases). V dropped 5 bases and J dropped 7 bases, with 12 bases sitting between them. CDR1 and CDR2 from the germline V gene are SEHNR and FQNEAQ (reference sequence). The CDR3 consists of 12 residues. Written as DNA, the CDR3 is TGTGCCAGCAGCCCAAGAGACAGGGAGCAGTACTTC. Its protein is CASSPRDREQYF.

The chain is built from TRBV7-8 and TRBJ2-3, with 8 bases aligning to TRBD2. Trimming removed 1 base from V and 3 bases from J; junction bases left unmatched: 6. The CDR3 consists of 16 residues. The germline V gene encodes CDR1 SGHVS and CDR2 FQNEAQ. The CDR3 DNA sequence: TGTGCCAGCAGCTTAGTTGGGCGGGGGGTGACAGATACGCAGTATTTT. Protein: CASSLVGRGVTDTQYF. Based on the CDR3 plus reference TRBV7-8 and TRBJ2-3, the full variable domain is GAGVSQSPRYKVAKRGQDVALRCDPISGHVSLFWYQQALGQGPEFLTYFQNEAQLDKSGLPSDRFFAERPEGSVSTLKIQRTQQEDSAVYLCASSLVGRGVTDTQYFGPGTRLTVL.

V gene TRBV5-1 combines with J gene TRBJ1-2; tentative D call: TRBD1 (5 bases). CDR3 length: 13 residues. The V gene lost 0 bases and the J gene lost 5 bases, with 8 bases spanning the gap. The V gene's germline CDR1 is SGHRS and CDR2 YFSETQ. CDR3 amino acids: CASSLGQPYGYTF. In DNA form, the CDR3 reads TGCGCCAGCAGCTTGGGACAGCCATATGGCTACACCTTC. Based on the CDR3 plus reference TRBV5-1 and TRBJ1-2, the full variable domain is KAGVTQTPRYLIKTRGQQVTLSCSPISGHRSVSWYQQTPGQGLQFLFEYFSETQRNKGNFPGRFSGRQFSNSRSEMNVSTLELGDSALYLCASSLGQPYGYTFGSGTRLTVV.

V is TRBV7-2 and J is TRBJ2-7; possible D gene TRBD2, 6 bases. The V and J ends lost 5 bases and 6 bases respectively, with 8 bases between them. Looked up from germline, CDR1 is SGHTA and CDR2 is FQGNSA. This CDR3 has 11 residues. The CDR3 protein is CASSAGLEQYF. In DNA, the CDR3 is TGTGCCAGCAGCGCGGGACTCGAGCAGTACTTC.

This chain joins TRBV11-3 and TRBJ2-4; TRBD1 aligns across 8 bases. Germline V gene lookup returns CDR1 SGHNT and CDR2 YENEEA. The CDR3 is 15 amino acids. V dropped 5 bases and J dropped 8; count of bases not matched to a gene: 11. The CDR3 DNA sequence: TGTGCCAGCAGCCGAACAGGGGGTGTAATATACATTCAGTACTTC. Protein product: CASSRTGGVIYIQYF.

V and J are TRBV30 and TRBJ1-5; 7 positions match TRBD1. The ends lost 5 bases at V and 5 bases at J; junction bases unmatched: 3. CDR1 is GTSNPN and CDR2 is SVGIG in the germline V gene (reference sequence). The CDR3 totals 12 residues. CDR3 sequence reads: CAWPRGYQPQHF. In nucleotides, the CDR3 is TGTGCCTGGCCCAGGGGGTATCAGCCCCAGCATTTT.

Written as DNA, the CDR3 is TGTGCCACCAGCAGAGACAGGGGGCAAGAGACCCAGTACTTC. Its protein is CATSRDRGQETQYF. This chain connects TRBV15 to TRBJ2-5; TRBD1 agrees at 7 bases. This CDR3 region has 14 residues. Germline-derived CDR1 and CDR2 are LNHNV and YYDKDF (reference sequence). J gave up 2 bases and V 0 bases, and 0 bases lay outside the gene matches.

The chain couples TRBV7-2 to TRBJ1-1; 8 positions agree with TRBD1. This CDR3 contains 14 residues. J lost 7 bases, V lost 7 bases, and 11 bases had no gene match. CDR1 is SGHTA and CDR2 is FQGNSA in the germline V gene. The CDR3 DNA sequence: TGTGCCAGCATAGAGGCAGGGGGCTGGGGTGAAGCTTTCTTT. Its translation: CASIEAGGWGEAFF.

As concerns this clone: Other DNA sequences of this sample code for an identical CDR3. The chain combines TRBV4-2 with TRBJ2-5; TRBD2 matches 8 bases. Losses at the gene ends were 0 bases for V and 1 base for J; bases not matched to a gene: 4. From germline, CDR1 is LGHNA and CDR2 YNFKEQ. The CDR3 is 16 residues long. CDR3: CASSQDRSGGQETQYF. CDR3 DNA sequence: TGTGCCAGCAGCCAAGATAGAAGCGGGGGCCAAGAGACCCAGTACTTC.

The chain employs TRBV2 and TRBJ2-5, with 7 bases aligning to TRBD2. With 3 bases clipped from V and 5 bases from J, the junction kept 9 bases outside the gene matches. This CDR3 comprises 15 residues. CDR1 and CDR2 (germline): SNHLY, FYNNEI. The CDR3 spells CASSDGGGLDETQYF. CDR3 coding DNA: TGTGCCAGCAGTGATGGGGGGGGGTTAGATGAGACCCAGTACTTC.

This clone was observed a few times. The rearrangement links TRBV7-2 to TRBJ1-5; D is undetermined. Trimming removed 5 bases from V and 0 bases from J, with 11 bases in between. In germline, CDR1 is SGHTA, CDR2 FQGNSA. This CDR3 comprises 15 residues. CDR3 nucleotide sequence: TGTGCCAGCAGCCAGTGGTCGTCTAGCAATCAGCCCCAGCATTTT. Translating it yields CASSQWSSSNQPQHF.

The CDR3 DNA follows: TGTGCCAGCAGTTCCGGAAAACAGACAGGGCCCTACGAGCAGTACTTC. This codes for CASSSGKQTGPYEQYF. The J gene is TRBJ2-7, the V gene TRBV27; 7 positions match TRBD1. Looked up from germline, CDR1 is MNHEY and CDR2 is SMNVEV (reference sequence). J was trimmed by 2 bases and V by 4 bases; bases with no gene match: 11. The CDR3 loop spans 16 amino acids.

The chain has TRBV6-6 and TRBJ2-1, with 16 positions matching TRBD2. V shed 5 bases, J shed 6 bases, and the junction held 10 bases outside the gene matches. CDR3 length equals 18 residues. Germline assignment: CDR1 MNHNY and CDR2 SVGAGI (reference sequence). CDR3 in DNA: TGTGCCAGCAGTCCGGGACTAGCGGGGGGGCCGTCTGGCAATGAGCAGTTCTTC. Its translation is CASSPGLAGGPSGNEQFF.

This chain connects TRBV10-3 to TRBJ2-3; 12 bases agree with TRBD2. Per germline, CDR1 ENHRY and CDR2 SYGVKD. Trimming at V came to 5 bases and at J to 3 bases, leaving 0 bases not matched to a gene. The CDR3 spans 14 residues. The CDR3 here is CAISTSGGTDTQYF. The DNA for the CDR3 is TGTGCCATCAGTACTAGCGGGGGGACAGATACGCAGTATTTT.

J is TRBJ2-7 and V is TRBV29-1, with TRBD1 matching 9 bases. CDR3 length: 14 amino acids. V was pared by 2 bases and J by 3 bases, with 5 bases of the junction left unmatched. Germline V CDR1 and CDR2: SQVTM, ANQGSEA. CDR3 in DNA: TGCAGCGTTGAACCGGGGACAGGGATCTACGAGCAGTACTTC. This gives the protein CSVEPGTGIYEQYF.

The chain carries TRBV3-1 (or the pseudogene TRBV3-2) and TRBJ1-1; D is ambiguous. Trimming removed 1 base from V and 0 bases from J, with 9 bases in between. Germline CDR1 reads LGHDT; CDR2 reads YNNKEL (reference sequence). This CDR3 comprises 15 residues. Written as DNA, the CDR3 is TGTGCCAGCAGCCAAGCGGGTGCTATGAACACTGAAGCTTTCTTT. Translation: CASSQAGAMNTEAFF.